The rows below give T cell receptor beta chains drawn from one sample of a study of tumor-infiltrating lymphocytes in localized non-small cell lung cancer. The data were produced by immunoSEQ multiplex PCR, yet TCRdb's version contains in-frame clones alone and is incomplete. The table has 13,000 to 15,000 clones, 68% seen once; the top ten hold roughly a tenth. Sequences were obtained from uninvolved lung tissue not adjacent to the tumor. These receptors all stem from a human donor with non-small cell lung cancer. The CDR3 runs from the conserved cysteine through the conserved F or W. The order of the fields is clone size, V gene, D gene, J gene, CDR3 DNA, CDR3 protein. A D gene is named only where the DNA matches it firmly. Not all rows give a size; the values are once, few, many and, for expanded clones, a class.

clone_size: few
v_call: TRBV29-1
d_call: .
j_call: TRBJ1-5
cdr3_nt: TGCAGCGTTGTCGGGGGAGCGGGTCAGCCCCAGCATTTT
cdr3_aa: CSVVGGAGQPQHF

clone_size: .
v_call: TRBV19
d_call: .
j_call: TRBJ1-2
cdr3_nt: TGTGCCAGTAGTGTGGGACGGAGTCCCTATGGCTACACCTTC
cdr3_aa: CASSVGRSPYGYTF

clone_size: .
v_call: TRBV5-6
d_call: TRBD1
j_call: TRBJ1-5
cdr3_nt: TGTGCCAGACTCGATGGCGGGGGAGGGGGCCGATTTAATCAGCATTTT
cdr3_aa: CARLDGGGGGRFNQHF

clone_size: .
v_call: TRBV2
d_call: TRBD1
j_call: TRBJ1-5
cdr3_nt: TGTGCCAGCAGTGGCTGGACAGGGCTAGATCAGCCCCAGCATTTT
cdr3_aa: CASSGWTGLDQPQHF

clone_size: once
v_call: TRBV7-8
d_call: TRBD1
j_call: TRBJ2-6
cdr3_nt: TGTGCCAGCGTTCTACAGGGGAGCTCTGGGGCCAACGTCCTGACTTTC
cdr3_aa: CASVLQGSSGANVLTF

clone_size: .
v_call: TRBV4-3
d_call: .
j_call: TRBJ2-7
cdr3_nt: TGCGCCAGCAGCCAGGTGGACAGCGACTCTTCCTACGAGCAGTACTTC
cdr3_aa: CASSQVDSDSSYEQYF

clone_size: .
v_call: TRBV18
d_call: TRBD2
j_call: TRBJ2-7
cdr3_nt: TGTGCCAGCTCACTACAAATAGCGGGAGGAGGGTACGAGCAGTACTTC
cdr3_aa: CASSLQIAGGGYEQYF

clone_size: .
v_call: TRBV5-3
d_call: .
j_call: TRBJ1-2
cdr3_nt: TGTGCCAGAAGCTTGAACAGGGACTCCTATGGCTACACCTTC
cdr3_aa: CARSLNRDSYGYTF

clone_size: .
v_call: TRBV9
d_call: .
j_call: TRBJ1-1
cdr3_nt: TGTGCCAGCAGCCCAGATCAGGGGAACACTGAAGCTTTCTTT
cdr3_aa: CASSPDQGNTEAFF

clone_size: few
v_call: TRBV7-2
d_call: .
j_call: TRBJ1-5
cdr3_nt: TGTGCCAGCACCCAGGGATCTGGACAGCCCCAGCATTTT
cdr3_aa: CASTQGSGQPQHF

clone_size: .
v_call: TRBV6-1
d_call: TRBD1
j_call: TRBJ1-5
cdr3_nt: TGTGCCAGCAGGACAGGGGCGGGGCAGCCCCAGCATTTT
cdr3_aa: CASRTGAGQPQHF

clone_size: .
v_call: TRBV5-4
d_call: .
j_call: TRBJ1-2
cdr3_nt: TGTGCCAGCAGCTTGGATGAGCAGGAACTAGTCTATGGCTACACCTTC
cdr3_aa: CASSLDEQELVYGYTF

clone_size: .
v_call: TRBV4-3
d_call: .
j_call: TRBJ1-5
cdr3_nt: TGCGCCAGCAGCCAAGATTTGGGGGGAGACCTAAATCAGCCCCAGCATTTT
cdr3_aa: CASSQDLGGDLNQPQHF

clone_size: .
v_call: TRBV6-1
d_call: TRBD1
j_call: TRBJ1-2
cdr3_nt: TGTGCCAGCAGGACAGGGGGCGACTATGGCTACACCTTC
cdr3_aa: CASRTGGDYGYTF

clone_size: .
v_call: TRBV5-4
d_call: .
j_call: TRBJ1-2
cdr3_nt: TGTGCCAGCAGCTGGTCAGACAGTCGCTATGGCTACACCTTC
cdr3_aa: CASSWSDSRYGYTF

clone_size: medium-sized
v_call: TRBV9
d_call: .
j_call: TRBJ1-2
cdr3_nt: TGTGCCAGCCATATGGTGGTTGATGGCGGCTACACCTTC
cdr3_aa: CASHMVVDGGYTF

clone_size: .
v_call: TRBV7-9
d_call: TRBD2
j_call: TRBJ2-1
cdr3_nt: TGTGCCAGCAGCCCACAAGGGACTAGCAGGGTAGGTGAGCAGTTCTTC
cdr3_aa: CASSPQGTSRVGEQFF

clone_size: .
v_call: TRBV28
d_call: TRBD2
j_call: TRBJ2-7
cdr3_nt: TGTGCCAGCGGATCTGCGGGAGGCGATTCCAACGAGCAGTACTTC
cdr3_aa: CASGSAGGDSNEQYF

clone_size: few
v_call: TRBV9
d_call: .
j_call: TRBJ2-3
cdr3_nt: TGTGCCAGCAGCTCGGCCGGGGGGCCGACAGATACGCAGTATTTT
cdr3_aa: CASSSAGGPTDTQYF

clone_size: .
v_call: TRBV6-5
d_call: .
j_call: TRBJ2-5
cdr3_nt: TGTGCCAGCAGCCACCGACAGGGAGGAGAGACCCAGTACTTC
cdr3_aa: CASSHRQGGETQYF

clone_size: .
v_call: TRBV19
d_call: .
j_call: TRBJ2-7
cdr3_nt: TGTGCCAGTAGTATTAGGGGATCTACCTACGAGCAGTACTTC
cdr3_aa: CASSIRGSTYEQYF

clone_size: .
v_call: TRBV2
d_call: .
j_call: TRBJ2-1
cdr3_nt: TGTGTTCTGCCGGGGACGGTCAATGAGCAGTTCTTC
cdr3_aa: CVLPGTVNEQFF

clone_size: .
v_call: TRBV28
d_call: TRBD1
j_call: TRBJ1-2
cdr3_nt: TGTGCCAGCAGTTTATCAGGGTACAGGGGACAGGGCTATGGCTACACCTTC
cdr3_aa: CASSLSGYRGQGYGYTF

clone_size: once
v_call: TRBV7-2
d_call: TRBD2
j_call: TRBJ2-7
cdr3_nt: TGTGCCAGCACCTTCGGTCCGGGGGGCTACGAGCAGTACTTC
cdr3_aa: CASTFGPGGYEQYF

clone_size: .
v_call: TRBV11-3
d_call: .
j_call: TRBJ2-2
cdr3_nt: TGTGCCAGCAGCTTAGAAGGGGAGCTGTTTTTT
cdr3_aa: CASSLEGELFF

clone_size: .
v_call: TRBV4-3
d_call: TRBD1
j_call: TRBJ1-2
cdr3_nt: TGCGCCAGCAGGCGCGTCGCCGGGACAGATGATGGCTACACCTTC
cdr3_aa: CASRRVAGTDDGYTF